The rows below give T cell receptor beta chains drawn from one sample of a study of blood T cells in healthy people across ages. TCRdb itself ran the 5' RACE reads through MiXCR, one entry per CDR3 protein. Among roughly 1.4 million distinct CDR3 sequences listed, 45% to 70% were seen once. The sample taken for sequencing was blood. These receptors came from a man between 18 and 35 years old in good health. CDR3s include the opening cysteine and the closing phenylalanine or tryptophan. A D gene is named only where the DNA matches it firmly. Clone size is shown for a subset of rows, as once, few, many or a class of expanded clone.

J | D | size | V | DNA | CDR3
TRBJ1-1 | TRBD1 | NA | TRBV5-1 | TGCGCCAGCAGCTTGGTAGGACAGGAGAACACTAAAGCTTTCTTT | CASSLVGQENTKAFF
TRBJ2-1 | TRBD1 | NA | TRBV6-2/TRBV6-3 | TGTGCCAGCGGAGGGACAGGGAGGAATGAGCAGTTCTTC | CASGGTGRNEQFF
TRBJ2-3 | NA | NA | TRBV27 | TGTGCCAGCAGCTATTGGCGGTCTAGCACAGATACGCAGTATTTT | CASSYWRSSTDTQYF
TRBJ2-3 | NA | once | TRBV9 | TGTGCCAGCAGCGTAGCAGAAAGCACAGATACGCAGTATTTT | CASSVAESTDTQYF
TRBJ1-4 | TRBD1 | NA | TRBV4-1 | TGCGCCAGCAGCCGTCGGGCAGGGGGGTCTGAAAAACTGTTTTTT | CASSRRAGGSEKLFF
TRBJ1-3 | TRBD1 | NA | TRBV5-1 | TGCGCCAGCAGCGCGGGACAGCTCATCTCTGGAAACACCATATATTTT | CASSAGQLISGNTIYF
TRBJ1-1 | TRBD1 | NA | TRBV7-9 | TGTGCCAGCAGAACGAGCGCGACAGGGGCTGTGAACACTGAAGCTTTCTTT | CASRTSATGAVNTEAFF
TRBJ2-5 | TRBD1 | few | TRBV7-9 | TGTGCCAGCAGCCCTTCGGACAGGGAAAAGACCCAGTACTTC | CASSPSDREKTQYF
TRBJ2-5 | NA | NA | TRBV15 | TGTGCCACCAGCACCTCTCTAGCCCTATCAGAGACCCAGTACTTC | CATSTSLALSETQYF
TRBJ2-1 | NA | NA | TRBV9 | TGTGCCAGCAGCGTAGGGACGTACAATGAGCAGTTCTTC | CASSVGTYNEQFF
TRBJ2-1 | TRBD2 | many | TRBV7-9 | TGTGCCAGCAGCTTGACTAGCGGGGTGTACAATGAGCAGTTCTTC | CASSLTSGVYNEQFF
TRBJ1-1 | NA | few | TRBV28 | TGTGCCAGCAGTGCTTTTATGAACACTGAAGCTTTCTTT | CASSAFMNTEAFF
TRBJ2-7 | TRBD1 | NA | TRBV4-3 | TGCGCCAGCAGCCGCCAGCCCGGACAGGGGAGCTACGAGCAGTACTTC | CASSRQPGQGSYEQYF
TRBJ2-7 | NA | NA | TRBV14 | TGTGCCAGCAGCCGGACGGGACCCAGCTCCTACGAGCAGTACTTC | CASSRTGPSSYEQYF
TRBJ2-7 | NA | once | TRBV20-1 | TGCAGTGCTAGAGAAATCACCGGGACAACCGAGCAGTACTTC | CSAREITGTTEQYF
TRBJ2-7 | NA | NA | TRBV10-3 | TGTGCCATCAGGGAGACAGGATTAAGCTACGAGCAGTACTTC | CAIRETGLSYEQYF
TRBJ2-7 | NA | once | TRBV28 | TGTGCCAGCAGGTTAGATCGGTCTCTCTACGAGCAGTACTTC | CASRLDRSLYEQYF
TRBJ2-7 | NA | NA | TRBV27 | TGTGCCAGCAATAACCCCCGTGCTGGGAGCTCCTACGAGCAGTACTTC | CASNNPRAGSSYEQYF
TRBJ2-1 | NA | few | TRBV11-2 | TGTGCCAGCAGCCCTGGACCATCCCTTTACAATGAGCAGTTCTTC | CASSPGPSLYNEQFF
TRBJ2-7 | NA | NA | TRBV28 | TGTGCCAGCAACCCCCAGGGAGAGACCTACGAGCAGTACTTC | CASNPQGETYEQYF
TRBJ2-1 | NA | few | TRBV4-1 | TGCGCCAGCAGCTCAAGAACAGAGCCGGGACCCAGCAATGAGCAGTTCTTC | CASSSRTEPGPSNEQFF
TRBJ2-2 | TRBD2 | NA | TRBV7-8 | TGTGCCAGCAGCCTAACTAGCGGACACACCGGGGAGCTGTTTTTT | CASSLTSGHTGELFF
TRBJ2-2 | TRBD1 | NA | TRBV29-1 | TGCAGCGTTGACAGGGGGTTGGCCGGGGAGCTGTTTTTT | CSVDRGLAGELFF
TRBJ2-5 | TRBD2 | NA | TRBV29-1 | TGCATCGTTGAGGCGGGAGAGTCCCCTGAGCAGTACTTC | CIVEAGESPEQYF
TRBJ1-1 | NA | NA | TRBV7-2 | TGTGCCAGCAGCGAAACGCTGGGGACTGAAGCTTTCTTT | CASSETLGTEAFF
TRBJ1-4 | NA | NA | TRBV7-2 | TGTGCCAGCAGCTTAGATGGGTTAAGGGGTGAAAAACTGTTTTTT | CASSLDGLRGEKLFF
TRBJ2-3 | TRBD2 | NA | TRBV20-1 | TGCAGTGCTAGTAGAACTAGCGGGGAACGAGTTACGCAGTATTTT | CSASRTSGERVTQYF
TRBJ2-7 | NA | few | TRBV10-1 | TGCGCCAGCAGTCGGAACCGGGACGGATCCTACGAGCAGTACTTC | CASSRNRDGSYEQYF
TRBJ2-3 | TRBD2 | NA | TRBV20-1 | TGCAGTGCTAGGAGACTAGCGGGGGCTAGCACAGATACGCAGTATTTT | CSARRLAGASTDTQYF
TRBJ2-7 | NA | few | TRBV5-5 | TGTGCCAGCAGCTTGCTTTGGAGTTCCTACGAGCAGTACTTC | CASSLLWSSYEQYF
TRBJ2-1 | NA | NA | TRBV30 | TGTGCCTGGAGTGCATTCCGGGAAATATGGGGAAAAGAGACCCAGTTCTTC | CAWSAFREIWGKETQFF
TRBJ2-7 | TRBD2 | NA | TRBV27 | TGTGCCAGCAGTCCCGGGACTAGCGGGAGTTTCCACGAGCAGTACTTC | CASSPGTSGSFHEQYF
TRBJ1-1 | TRBD1 | NA | TRBV10-2 | TGCGCCAGCAGACCGGGACAGACTCCGTCGCGAGCTTTCTTT | CASRPGQTPSRAFF
TRBJ2-1 | NA | NA | TRBV7-2 | TGTGCCAGCAGAGTGGACCTTCCCCCCTACAATGAGCAGTTCTTC | CASRVDLPPYNEQFF
TRBJ1-2 | TRBD1 | NA | TRBV18 | TGTGCCAGCTCATCCCGGGACAGGGAGGATGGCTACACCTTC | CASSSRDREDGYTF
TRBJ2-5 | TRBD2 | NA | TRBV20-1 | TGCAGTGCTAGACTAGCGGATGGTAGAGAGACCCAGTACTTC | CSARLADGRETQYF
TRBJ2-3 | TRBD2 | NA | TRBV7-8 | TGTGCCAGCAGCTTGACTAGCGGGAACACAGATACGCAGTATTTT | CASSLTSGNTDTQYF
TRBJ1-3 | NA | NA | TRBV10-3 | TGTGCCATCAGTGGGACAGCTGGAAACACCATATATTTT | CAISGTAGNTIYF
TRBJ2-1 | TRBD2 | NA | TRBV12-3/TRBV12-4 | TGTGCCAGCAGTCCGCTAGCGGGGGCCTGGGATGAGCAGTTCTTC | CASSPLAGAWDEQFF
TRBJ2-3 | NA | few | TRBV5-1 | TGCGCCAGCAGCCTGGACTTTCCCTTCACAGATACGCAGTATTTT | CASSLDFPFTDTQYF
TRBJ2-7 | NA | few | TRBV3-1 | TGTGCCAGCAGCCAGAACAGTAACACCTACGAGCAGTACTTC | CASSQNSNTYEQYF
TRBJ2-7 | NA | NA | TRBV5-5 | TGTGCCAGCAGCGTCGGGCCCAGCCCCTACGAGCAGTACTTC | CASSVGPSPYEQYF
TRBJ2-3 | TRBD2 | NA | TRBV4-1 | TGCGCCAGCAGCAAGATAGCGGGTCGCACAGATACGCAGTATTTT | CASSKIAGRTDTQYF
TRBJ2-1 | NA | NA | TRBV5-1 | TGCGCCAGCAGCTTGGTGGGGAATCAATACAATGAGCAGTTCTTC | CASSLVGNQYNEQFF
TRBJ2-3 | NA | NA | TRBV7-2 | TGTGCCAGCAGCTCGAGGCACACCGAGCAGCTACAGGGCGGTACGCAGTATTTT | CASSSRHTEQLQGGTQYF
TRBJ2-5 | TRBD2 | NA | TRBV29-1 | TGCAGCGTTGATTCGGGGGAGGGCCGCCAAGAGACCCAGTACTTC | CSVDSGEGRQETQYF
TRBJ2-1 | TRBD2 | few | TRBV4-3 | TGCGCCAGCAGCCAAGAGGGCGGGGGGGGGATCAATGAGCAGTTCTTC | CASSQEGGGGINEQFF
TRBJ2-5 | NA | few | TRBV2 | TGTGCCAGCGGGGGCCAGTACCAAGAGACCCAGTACTTC | CASGGQYQETQYF
TRBJ2-7 | TRBD1 | NA | TRBV29-1 | TGCAGCGTTAGACAGAACTGGGGACAGGGGACCTACGAGCAGTACTTC | CSVRQNWGQGTYEQYF
TRBJ2-5 | TRBD1 | NA | TRBV25-1 | TGTGCCAGCAATAACGGACAGGGTATAGAGACCCAGTACTTC | CASNNGQGIETQYF
TRBJ2-7 | NA | NA | TRBV5-1 | TGCGCCAGCAGCCCCCTCACGGGGTACGAGCAGTACTTC | CASSPLTGYEQYF
TRBJ2-3 | NA | NA | TRBV15 | TGTGCCACCAGCACGAGTGGAGAGAGCACAGATACGCAGTATTTT | CATSTSGESTDTQYF